The clone carrying this T cell receptor (beta chain) was detected ten times or more. Its antigen is not known. These data originate in a study of response to subunit inactivated influenza vaccine. Germline loops: CDR1 SGHTA, CDR2 FQGNSA. J lost 4 bases, V lost 2 bases, and 3 bases had no gene match. CDR3 length equals 14 residues. TCRdb re-called the RT-PCR reads with MiXCR, one entry per CDR3 protein. The sample gives 500,000 to 550,000 distinct CDR3 sequences, approximately 7.6% of which show up once; under 15% is in the top ten. General observations from the study: Authors suggested each seasonal influenza vaccination recruits few new T cells.

This sequence joins TRBV7-2 and TRBJ1-1; TRBD1 matches 8 bases. The starting material was PBMCs from blood, obtained around 25 months after vaccination. This receptor was obtained from a man between 45 and 75 years old who received an inactivated influenza vaccine. This chain's CDR3 is CASSLPTGGTEAFF. Written as DNA, the CDR3 is TGTGCCAGCAGCTTACCTACAGGGGGCACTGAAGCTTTCTTT.